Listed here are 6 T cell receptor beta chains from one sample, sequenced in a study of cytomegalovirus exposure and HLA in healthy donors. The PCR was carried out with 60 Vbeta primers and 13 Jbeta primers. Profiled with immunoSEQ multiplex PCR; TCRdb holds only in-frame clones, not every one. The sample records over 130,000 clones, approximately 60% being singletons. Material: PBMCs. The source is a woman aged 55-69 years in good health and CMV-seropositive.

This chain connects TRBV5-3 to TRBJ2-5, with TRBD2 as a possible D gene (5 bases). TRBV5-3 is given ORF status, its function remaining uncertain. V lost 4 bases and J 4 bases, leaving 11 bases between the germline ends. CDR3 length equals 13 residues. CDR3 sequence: CARSILEAETQYF. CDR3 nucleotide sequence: TGTGCCAGAAGCATACTAGAAGCAGAGACCCAGTACTTC.

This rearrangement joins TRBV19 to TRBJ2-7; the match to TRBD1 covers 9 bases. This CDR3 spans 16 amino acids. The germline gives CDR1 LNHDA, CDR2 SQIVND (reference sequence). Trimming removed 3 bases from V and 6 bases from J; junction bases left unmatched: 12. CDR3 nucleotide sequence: TGTGCCAGTAGTATTCTCCCGGGACAGGGAAGAGGCGAGCAGTACTTC. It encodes CASSILPGQGRGEQYF.

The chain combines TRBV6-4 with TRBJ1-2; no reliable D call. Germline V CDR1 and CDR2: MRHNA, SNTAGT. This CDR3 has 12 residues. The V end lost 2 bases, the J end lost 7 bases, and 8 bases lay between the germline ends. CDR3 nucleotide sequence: TGTGCCAGCAGTGACGGAGGGAGTGGCTACACCTTC. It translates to CASSDGGSGYTF.

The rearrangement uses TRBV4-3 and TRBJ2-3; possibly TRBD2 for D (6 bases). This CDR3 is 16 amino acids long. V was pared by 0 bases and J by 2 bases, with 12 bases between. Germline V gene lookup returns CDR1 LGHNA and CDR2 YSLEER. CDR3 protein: CASSQDTDYLTDTQYF. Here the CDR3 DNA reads TGCGCCAGCAGCCAAGATACGGACTACCTCACAGATACGCAGTATTTT.

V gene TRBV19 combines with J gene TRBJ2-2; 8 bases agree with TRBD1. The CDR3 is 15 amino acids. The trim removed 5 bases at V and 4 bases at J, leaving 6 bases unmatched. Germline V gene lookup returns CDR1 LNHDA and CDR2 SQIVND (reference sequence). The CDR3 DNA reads TGTGCCAGTAGTTCGGCAGGGGGCTTCACCGGGGAGCTGTTTTTT. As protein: CASSSAGGFTGELFF. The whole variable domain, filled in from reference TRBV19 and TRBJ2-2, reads DGGITQSPKYLFRKEGQNVTLSCEQNLNHDAMYWYRQDPGQGLRLIYYSQIVNDFQKGDIAEGYSVSREKKESFPLTVTSAQKNPTAFYLCASSSAGGFTGELFFGEGSRLTVL.

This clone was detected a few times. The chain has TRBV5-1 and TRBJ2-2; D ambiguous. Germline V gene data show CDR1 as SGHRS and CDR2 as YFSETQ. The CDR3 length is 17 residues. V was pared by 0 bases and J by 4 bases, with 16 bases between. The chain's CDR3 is CASSLAEESSRTGELFF. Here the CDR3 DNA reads TGCGCCAGCAGCTTGGCCGAAGAATCTAGTCGCACCGGGGAGCTGTTTTTT.